A selection of T cell receptor beta chains follows, all from one sample in a study of shared T cell receptors in the human thymus. Measured with immunoSEQ multiplex PCR; TCRdb has only the in-frame clones, and not every one. The table records around 730,000 clones, 75% to 90% of them present only once. These data are also associated with another study on human thymus T cells.

What was sequenced was thymocytes. The receptors were gathered from a girl in the first two years of life with a congenital heart defect. Both conserved end residues are part of each CDR3. Each record gives: V gene, J gene, clone size, D gene, CDR3 protein, CDR3 DNA. D genes are given only for firm matches. Clone size is not always given. Where it is, it says once, few, many or a class for expanded clones.

TRBV11-2,TRBJ2-7,-,TRBD2,CASSLVAGGSEQYF,TGTGCCAGCAGCTTGGTAGCGGGGGGTTCAGAGCAGTACTTC
TRBV6-5,TRBJ1-2,-,-,CASSSLLDKNYGYTF,TGTGCCAGCAGTTCGCTTCTCGACAAAAACTATGGCTACACCTTC
TRBV4-1,TRBJ2-1,-,TRBD2,CASRLGLAGGGEQFF,TGCGCCAGCAGACTCGGACTAGCGGGGGGAGGTGAGCAGTTCTTC
TRBV5-6,TRBJ1-1,-,-,CASSPQGCTEAFF,TGTGCCAGCAGCCCACAGGGATGTACTGAAGCTTTCTTT
TRBV5-1,TRBJ2-2,-,TRBD1,CASSNRGRGTGELFF,TGCGCCAGCAGCAACAGGGGGAGAGGCACCGGGGAGCTGTTTTTT
TRBV15,TRBJ2-1,-,-,CATSRDLEGSNEQFF,TGTGCCACCAGCAGAGATCTGGAGGGTTCCAATGAGCAGTTCTTC
TRBV5-8,TRBJ1-1,-,-,CASSRGRATEAFF,TGTGCCAGCAGCCGGGGGAGGGCCACTGAAGCTTTCTTT
TRBV2,TRBJ1-3,few,-,CASSPHTGTIYF,TGTGCCAGCAGCCCTCATACCGGGACCATATATTTT
TRBV9,TRBJ2-3,-,TRBD1,CASSPGNEQGNPTDTQYF,TGTGCCAGCAGCCCGGGCAATGAACAGGGGAACCCCACAGATACGCAGTATTTT
TRBV19,TRBJ2-7,-,-,CASSIGGLQYF,TGTGCCAGTAGTATTGGTGGACTGCAGTACTTC
TRBV4-1,TRBJ1-6,-,TRBD1,CASSQSGQGASSPLHF,TGCGCCAGCAGCCAGTCGGGACAGGGGGCGAGTTCACCCCTCCACTTT
TRBV2,TRBJ2-1,-,TRBD1,CASRPGTGGHNEQFF,TGTGCCAGCAGACCCGGGACAGGGGGCCATAATGAGCAGTTCTTC
TRBV28,TRBJ1-5,few,-,CASTPDRYSNQPQHF,TGTGCCAGCACCCCCGACAGATATAGCAATCAGCCCCAGCATTTT
TRBV5-1,TRBJ1-6,-,TRBD1,CATKDRDNSPLHF,TGCGCCACCAAGGACAGGGACAATTCACCCCTCCACTTT
TRBV7-6,TRBJ1-1,once,-,CASSWYGGRRSGTEAFF,TGTGCCAGCAGCTGGTACGGGGGGAGACGGTCGGGCACTGAAGCTTTCTTT
TRBV19,TRBJ1-5,few,TRBD1,CASSFGQAQLGQPQHF,TGTGCCAGTAGTTTCGGACAGGCGCAACTGGGGCAGCCCCAGCATTTT
TRBV4-3,TRBJ1-1,-,-,CASSQVGSPNTEAFF,TGCGCCAGCAGCCAAGTGGGGAGTCCGAACACTGAAGCTTTCTTT
TRBV15,TRBJ1-5,once,TRBD1,CATSRGQDHTQHF,TGTGCCACCAGCAGGGGACAGGACCATACCCAGCATTTT
TRBV30,TRBJ2-1,-,-,CAWALGDNEQFF,TGTGCCTGGGCCCTGGGCGATAATGAGCAGTTCTTC
TRBV7-2,TRBJ1-4,once,TRBD1,CASSPGGQPEQDNEKLFF,TGTGCCAGCAGCCCCGGGGGACAGCCTGAACAAGATAATGAAAAACTGTTTTTT
TRBV12-5,TRBJ1-1,-,-,CASGLPEGTNTEAFF,TGTGCTAGTGGTTTGCCGGAGGGGACGAACACTGAAGCTTTCTTT
TRBV25-1,TRBJ2-3,-,TRBD2,CASSDSERGRDTQYF,TGTGCCAGCAGTGATTCGGAGCGGGGGAGAGATACGCAGTATTTT
TRBV6-6,TRBJ1-2,few,-,CASSYVGLNGYTF,TGTGCCAGCAGTTACGTGGGGCTCAATGGCTACACCTTC
TRBV6-5,TRBJ1-5,-,-,CASAGVGNQPQHF,TGTGCCAGCGCAGGGGTAGGCAATCAGCCCCAGCATTTT
TRBV23-1,TRBJ1-1,-,-,CASSLIPPGGLYDEAFF,TGCGCCAGCAGTCTGATCCCCCCAGGAGGCCTTTATGATGAAGCTTTCTTT
TRBV6-5,TRBJ1-1,-,-,CASSYRARMNTEAFF,TGTGCCAGCAGTTACCGAGCTCGAATGAACACTGAAGCTTTCTTT
TRBV6-1,TRBJ1-2,-,TRBD1,CASSDGHRGVNGYTF,TGTGCCAGCAGTGACGGACACAGGGGGGTGAATGGCTACACCTTC
TRBV4-1,TRBJ2-1,-,-,CASSQVGAYNEQFF,TGCGCCAGCAGCCAAGTCGGGGCCTACAATGAGCAGTTCTTC
TRBV6-4,TRBJ1-5,-,-,CASSRQPDQPQHF,TGTGCCAGCAGTCGACAGCCAGATCAGCCCCAGCATTTT
TRBV2,TRBJ1-5,-,TRBD1,CASSVGVGQDGNQPQHF,TGTGCCAGCAGTGTCGGGGTTGGACAGGACGGCAATCAGCCCCAGCATTTT
TRBV7-9,TRBJ2-7,-,-,CASSLEGLLTYEQYF,TGTGCCAGCAGCTTAGAGGGACTTCTCACTTACGAGCAGTACTTC
TRBV4-2,TRBJ2-7,few,-,CASSQGIRGTHYEQYF,TGTGCCAGCAGCCAAGGCATACGGGGGACCCACTACGAGCAGTACTTC
TRBV6-5,TRBJ2-1,-,-,CASSSTGSSYNEQFF,TGTGCCAGCAGTTCCACAGGGAGCTCCTACAATGAGCAGTTCTTC
TRBV7-2,TRBJ2-7,-,TRBD1,CASSLGQTKFSYEQYF,TGTGCCAGCAGCTTGGGACAGACTAAATTCTCCTACGAGCAGTACTTC
TRBV19,TRBJ2-2,-,TRBD2,CASSMALAEYTGELFF,TGTGCCAGTAGTATGGCGCTAGCGGAATACACCGGGGAGCTGTTTTTT
TRBV27,TRBJ2-7,-,TRBD1,CASRGDRPYEQYF,TGTGCCAGCAGGGGGGACAGGCCCTACGAGCAGTACTTC
TRBV7-9,TRBJ1-2,-,-,CASSGTNYGYTF,TGTGCCAGCAGCGGGACAAACTATGGCTACACCTTC
TRBV4-1,TRBJ2-3,-,TRBD2,CASSQVDVPGGGPDTQYF,TGCGCCAGCAGCCAAGTAGATGTCCCGGGAGGCGGTCCAGATACGCAGTATTTT
TRBV12-5,TRBJ2-2,few,-,CASGFGRASGELFF,TGTGCTAGTGGTTTTGGCAGGGCTTCCGGGGAGCTGTTTTTT